This T cell receptor beta chain was found in a study of T cell repertoires in cytomegalovirus infection. For this clonotype: Its target is not known.

MiXCR, applied by TCRdb to the reads, yields one record per CDR3 protein. The sample includes under 850,000 distinct CDR3 sequences, 30% to 35% of them seen just once. This sample comprised cultured PBMCs, obtained from culture after CMV antigen stimulation. This TCR was sampled from a human donor in good health (CMV status not recorded). Some clones in this sample may be carry-over from other donors' samples.

CDR3 sequence: CSARRLAGGRSTQYF. The DNA for the CDR3 is TGCAGTGCTAGGAGACTAGCGGGGGGGCGTAGTACGCAGTATTTT. The genes are TRBV20-1 and TRBJ2-3, with 14 positions matching TRBD2. The V gene end was trimmed by 3 bases and the J gene end by 8 bases; junction bases not matched to a gene: 7. The CDR3 totals 15 residues. In germline, CDR1 is DFQATT, CDR2 SNEGSKA (reference sequence).